This T cell receptor beta chain was sequenced in a study of blood T cell repertoires in COVID-19. Turning to the study itself: PBMCs, B-cell-depleted T cells, or T cells were the source of the cDNA or gDNA that made up the material.

Participants had their cohort set by participant-reported clinical history. In the study's own analysis: From reference gene primer amplification, estimates of nucleated cell counts were derived. Sequenced by immunoSEQ multiplex PCR; TCRdb stores in-frame clones only, minus some. D and trimming come from the DNA, and the V and J calls and clone size come from that table. The profile shows approximately 210,000 clones, 85% to 90% of them singletons. The sequence was obtained from a woman in her forties or fifties with acute COVID-19. Sequenced sample: PBMCs or T cells enriched from blood (not recorded which).

CDR3 protein: CASRIAGGHYGYTF. CDR3 nucleotides: TGTGCCAGCAGAATCGCGGGGGGGCACTATGGCTACACCTTC. The chain recombines TRBV5-6 with TRBJ1-2; D may be TRBD1 (6 bases). Trimming removed 5 bases from V and 3 bases from J, with 14 bases in between. This CDR3 is 14 amino acids long. Germline V gene sequence: CDR1 SGHDT, CDR2 YYEEEE.